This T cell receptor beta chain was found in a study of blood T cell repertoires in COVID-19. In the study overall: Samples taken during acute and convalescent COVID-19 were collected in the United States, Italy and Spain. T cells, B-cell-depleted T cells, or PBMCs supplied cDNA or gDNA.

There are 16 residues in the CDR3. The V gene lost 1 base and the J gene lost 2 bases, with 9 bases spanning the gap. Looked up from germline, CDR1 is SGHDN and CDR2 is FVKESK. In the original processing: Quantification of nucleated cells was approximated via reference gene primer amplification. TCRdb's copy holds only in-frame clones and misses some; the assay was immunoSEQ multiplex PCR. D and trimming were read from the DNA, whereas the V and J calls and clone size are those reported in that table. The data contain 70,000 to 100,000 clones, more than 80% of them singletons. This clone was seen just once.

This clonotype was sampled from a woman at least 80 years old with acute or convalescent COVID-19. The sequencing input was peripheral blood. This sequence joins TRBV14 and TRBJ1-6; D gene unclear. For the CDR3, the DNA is TGTGCCAGCAGCCAAGTACCACAGACCTATAATTCACCCCTCCACTTT. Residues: CASSQVPQTYNSPLHF.